This T cell receptor (beta chain) was retrieved from a study of CD8+CD57+ T cells in acquired aplastic anemia. Study-level background: Average DNA yield from sorted CD4+ and CD8+ cells was roughly 3 ug. Healthy donor sequencing depth: around 10 million CD4+, roughly 11 million CD8+ reads. Broader study findings: Patients had twenty-nine CD8+ CDR3 sequences in common with controls (the shared set). Between patients and controls, CD8+ Simpson's diversity did not vary significantly.

For this clonotype: Its antigen is unknown.

CDR3 and TCR beta VDJ profiling relied on genomic DNA as the template. Using its own MiXCR run on the reads, TCRdb lists one record per CDR3 protein. Of fewer than 250,000 distinct CDR3 sequences in the sample, around half are singletons; the top ten hold roughly 15%. The material sequenced was sorted CD4+, CD8+, or CD8+CD57+ T cells (not recorded which) from PBMCs. This TCR derives from a human donor in good health, serving as a control.

The CDR3 loop reads CASSESTGGSYEQYF. The CDR3 DNA sequence: TGTGCCAGCAGTGAATCGACAGGGGGCTCCTACGAGCAGTACTTC. This chain connects TRBV25-1 to TRBJ2-7, with 9 bases lining up with TRBD1. Trimming cost V 1 base and J 0 bases; bases outside gene matches: 1. CDR1 is MGHDK, CDR2 SYGVNS, per germline. The length of the CDR3 is 15 residues.